This T cell receptor (beta chain) was identified during a study of regulatory T cells in long-lasting Graves disease. The time point: persistent/refractory GD, antithyroid drugs over 5 years with positive TRAb. PBMC-derived RNA was used for the TCR library. Both iRepertoire HTBI primers and Arm-PCR of CDR3 regions were used to build the TCR beta libraries. MiXCR, applied by TCRdb to the multiplex PCR reads, yields one record per CDR3 protein. The table lists around 460,000 distinct CDR3 sequences, around a fifth of them singletons. CDR3 length: 14 amino acids. Germline V lookup: CDR1 MGHRA, CDR2 YSYEKL. Deletions cut 4 bases from V and 4 bases from J, with 12 bases between.

The sequence came from a female donor with Graves disease. V and J are TRBV4-1 and TRBJ2-3; D possibly matches TRBD1 or TRBD2 (5 bases each). The source material was peripheral blood mononuclear cells (PBMCs), sampled when the disease was refractory, from a patient treated with antithyroid drugs. The CDR3 here is CASSRDGGSDTQYF. The CDR3 region has the DNA TGCGCCAGCAGCCGGGACGGTGGTTCAGATACGCAGTATTTT.